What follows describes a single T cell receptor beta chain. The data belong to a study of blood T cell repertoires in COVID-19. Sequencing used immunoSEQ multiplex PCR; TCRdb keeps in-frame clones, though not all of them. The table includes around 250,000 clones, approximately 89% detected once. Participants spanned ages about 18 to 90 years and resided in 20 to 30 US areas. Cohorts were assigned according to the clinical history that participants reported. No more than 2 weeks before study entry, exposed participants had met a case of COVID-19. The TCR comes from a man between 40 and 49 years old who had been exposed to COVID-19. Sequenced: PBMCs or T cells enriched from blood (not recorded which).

The CDR3 is CASSFRLAGWETQYF. The CDR3 DNA sequence: TGTGCCAGCAGTTTTCGACTAGCGGGGTGGGAGACCCAGTACTTC. V usage is TRBV28 and J usage is TRBJ2-5, with 11 bases identical to TRBD2. With 3 bases clipped from V and 5 bases from J, the junction kept 5 bases outside the gene matches. CDR1 is MDHEN and CDR2 is SYDVKM in the germline V gene. CDR3 length: 15 amino acids.